This entry lists 27 T cell receptor beta chains sequenced from one sample in a study of CD4 T cells in relation to SARS-CoV-2 and coronaviruses. For these receptors, no antigen is known. Before the COVID-19 pandemic, during about 2011-2019, CD4+ T cells were taken from unexposed donors. After approximately ten days of culture, CD4+ T cells were isolated. The protocol was immunoSEQ multiplex PCR, while the TCRdb copy is restricted to in-frame clones and leaves out a portion. In the table there are about 27,000 clones, 75% to 85% of which are singletons. The sequenced sample was CD4+ T cells from PBMCs, cultured in vitro. These receptors came from a human donor in good health.

V usage is TRBV2 and J usage is TRBJ2-3; no reliable D call. Germline V lookup: CDR1 SNHLY, CDR2 FYNNEI. The CDR3 extends over 15 amino acids. The V end lost 4 bases, the J end lost 1 base, and 12 bases lay between the germline ends. The CDR3 protein is CASSVGKRGTDTQYF. Here the CDR3 DNA reads TGTGCCAGCAGTGTTGGGAAGCGAGGCACAGATACGCAGTATTTT.

V and J are TRBV3-1 (or the pseudogene TRBV3-2) and TRBJ2-4; no clear D gene. The ends were cut back, 4 bases at V and 8 bases at J, with 15 bases in the middle. The CDR3 loop spans 14 amino acids. Germline loops: CDR1 LGHDT, CDR2 YNNKEL (reference sequence). Written as DNA, the CDR3 is TGTGCCAGCAGCCCGAGGACCCCGCCAGACATTCAGTACTTC. Translating it yields CASSPRTPPDIQYF.

The DNA for the CDR3 is TGCGCCAGCAGCCAAGTGCGGTGGGGGGTCAGGCTGTTTTTT. Translation: CASSQVRWGVRLFF. J is TRBJ1-4 and V is TRBV4-3; possible D gene TRBD1, 5 bases. Germline V gene lookup returns CDR1 LGHNA and CDR2 YSLEER. V was pared by 1 base and J by 14 bases, with 17 bases between. The CDR3 is made up of 14 amino acids.

The rearrangement joins TRBV27 to TRBJ2-7, with D possibly TRBD2 on 6 matching bases. Germline CDR1 MNHEY, CDR2 SMNVEV (reference sequence). CDR3 length: 15 amino acids. The V and J ends lost 5 bases and 7 bases respectively, with 21 bases between them. Here the CDR3 reads CASSPPGGVLREQYF. CDR3 sequence (DNA): TGTGCCAGCAGTCCTCCTGGAGGGGTCTTGCGGGAGCAGTACTTC.

This clone turned up a few times. The V call is TRBV7-2, the J call TRBJ2-1; 12 positions match TRBD2. The germline V gene has CDR1 SGHTA and CDR2 FQGNSA. V trimming: 5 bases; J trimming: 8 bases; junction bases outside the gene matches: 13. The CDR3 is made up of 17 amino acids. Here the CDR3 reads CASSPRTSGILPHEQFF. The CDR3 DNA reads TGTGCCAGCAGCCCACGGACTAGCGGGATCCTGCCTCATGAGCAGTTCTTC.

This clone has more than one count but fewer than ten. The chain is built from TRBV12-3 or TRBV12-4 and TRBJ1-2; D is unclear. Trimming pared 0 bases from V and 3 bases from J, leaving 5 bases between. The CDR3 extends over 13 amino acids. In nucleotides, the CDR3 is TGTGCCAGCAGTTTAGCACAGTACTATGGCTACACCTTC. Amino acids: CASSLAQYYGYTF.

This rearrangement joins TRBV4-3 to TRBJ1-4; D gene ambiguous. CDR3 length: 16 amino acids. Deletions cut 1 base from V and 2 bases from J, with 11 bases between. Germline V lookup: CDR1 LGHNA, CDR2 YSLEER. The CDR3 coding sequence is TGCGCCAGCAGCCAAGGGGAACGGACGACTAATGAAAAACTGTTTTTT. It translates to CASSQGERTTNEKLFF.

This clone was observed a few times. The rearrangement joins TRBV2 to TRBJ1-2; D is uncertain. This CDR3 is 12 amino acids long. Deletions cut 4 bases from V and 4 bases from J, with 7 bases between. CDR1 and CDR2 (germline): SNHLY, FYNNEI. The CDR3 region is CASSADSYGYTF. The CDR3 coding sequence is TGTGCCAGCAGTGCGGACTCCTATGGCTACACCTTC.

The rearrangement uses TRBV29-1 and TRBJ1-2; D is uncertain. Looked up from germline, CDR1 is SQVTM and CDR2 is ANQGSEA. The CDR3 is made up of 11 amino acids. Trimming removed 5 bases from V and 2 bases from J, with 6 bases in between. CDR3 residues: CSVYGNYGYTF. The CDR3 DNA sequence: TGCAGCGTTTACGGAAACTATGGCTACACCTTC.

The chain joins TRBV28 to TRBJ1-4, with 8 bases matching TRBD1. CDR1 and CDR2 from the germline V gene are MDHEN and SYDVKM. The CDR3 spans 16 residues. V trimming: 5 bases; J trimming: 10 bases; junction bases outside the gene matches: 15. CDR3 in amino acids: CASSAPTGGNEGKLFF. The CDR3 nucleotides read TGTGCCAGCAGTGCACCAACAGGGGGGAATGAAGGAAAACTGTTTTTT. The complete variable domain, with remaining parts taken from reference TRBV28 and TRBJ1-4, reads DVKVTQSSRYLVKRTGEKVFLECVQDMDHENMFWYRQDPGLGLRLIYFSYDVKMKEKGDIPEGYSVSREKKERFSLILESASTNQTSMYLCASSAPTGGNEGKLFFGSGTQLSVL.

The V gene is TRBV3-1 (or the pseudogene TRBV3-2), the J gene TRBJ2-6; 10 bases map to TRBD2. The germline CDR1 and CDR2 sequences are LGHDT and YNNKEL (reference sequence). The CDR3 runs 18 residues. The trim removed 4 bases at V and 4 bases at J, leaving 10 bases unmatched. CDR3 residues: CASSRAGLAIAGANVLTF. The CDR3 bases are TGTGCCAGCAGCCGCGCGGGACTAGCGATCGCCGGGGCCAACGTCCTGACTTTC.

CDR3 in amino acids: CASSLWAGQAYEQYF. In DNA form, the CDR3 reads TGTGCCAGCAGCTTATGGGCAGGGCAAGCCTACGAGCAGTACTTC. The J gene is TRBJ2-7, the V gene TRBV7-2; TRBD1 might be the D (5 bases). Germline V CDR1 and CDR2: SGHTA, FQGNSA. The CDR3 runs to 15 residues. Trimming left V 2 bases short and J 2 bases short, with 13 bases between. Using reference TRBV7-2 and TRBJ2-7 for the parts outside the CDR3, the full variable domain is GAGVSQSPSNKVTEKGKDVELRCDPISGHTALYWYRQSLGQGLEFLIYFQGNSAPDKSGLPSDRFSAERTGGSVSTLTIQRTQQEDSAVYLCASSLWAGQAYEQYFGPGTRLTVT.

The gene calls are TRBV6-6 and TRBJ2-4; D remains unclear. The V gene's germline CDR1 is MNHNY and CDR2 SVGAGI (reference sequence). Deletions cut 7 bases from V and 1 base from J, with 17 bases between. This CDR3 comprises 16 residues. The CDR3 DNA is TGTGCCAGCACCGAACTGAAGTCGCTCGCCAAAAACATTCAGTACTTC. It codes for CASTELKSLAKNIQYF.

This clone was picked up one time. The chain couples TRBV2 to TRBJ1-5; 7 positions match TRBD1. The junction had 6 bases not matched to a gene; V was cut back by 5 bases and J by 2 bases. Germline V gene data show CDR1 as SNHLY and CDR2 as FYNNEI. This CDR3 contains 15 residues. The CDR3 here is CASSTDRAGNQPQHF. DNA of the CDR3: TGTGCCAGCAGTACAGACAGGGCAGGCAATCAGCCCCAGCATTTT.

This chain connects TRBV7-2 to TRBJ2-5; D possibly matches TRBD1 or TRBD2 (5 bases each). The V and J ends lost 5 bases and 4 bases respectively, with 14 bases between them. The length of the CDR3 is 14 residues. Germline assignment: CDR1 SGHTA and CDR2 FQGNSA. CDR3 residues: CASSVTRGRETQYF. Written as DNA, the CDR3 is TGTGCCAGCAGCGTCACCCGGGGCAGAGAGACCCAGTACTTC.

The genes are TRBV4-3 and TRBJ2-3; D gene uncertain. The V gene lost 7 bases and the J gene lost 6 bases, with 11 bases spanning the gap. This CDR3 is built from 12 residues. The germline V gene has CDR1 LGHNA and CDR2 YSLEER. CDR3 DNA sequence: TGCGCCAGCACTAAAGACGGGGATACGCAGTATTTT. It is translated as CASTKDGDTQYF.

The chain recombines TRBV7-2 with TRBJ2-2, with 7 bases identical to TRBD1. Germline assignment: CDR1 SGHTA and CDR2 FQGNSA. The CDR3 totals 14 residues. J gave up 8 bases and V 4 bases, and 7 bases lay outside the gene matches. The CDR3 loop reads CASSSDRVPGELFF. In DNA form, the CDR3 reads TGTGCCAGCAGCTCCGACAGGGTACCTGGGGAGCTGTTTTTT.

This clone came up once. The V and J genes are TRBV2 and TRBJ2-7, with D tentatively TRBD1 or TRBD2 (5 bases each). Trimming removed 3 bases from V and 1 base from J, with 10 bases in between. This CDR3 is built from 14 residues. The germline V gene has CDR1 SNHLY and CDR2 FYNNEI. CDR3 in DNA: TGTGCCAGCAGTGATTCGGGGCGGTCCTACGAGCAGTACTTC. Translating gives CASSDSGRSYEQYF. Based on the CDR3 plus reference TRBV2 and TRBJ2-7, the full variable domain is EPEVTQTPSHQVTQMGQEVILRCVPISNHLYFYWYRQILGQKVEFLVSFYNNEISEKSEIFDDQFSVERPDGSNFTLKIRSTKLEDSAMYFCASSDSGRSYEQYFGPGTRLTVT.

V is TRBV28 and J is TRBJ1-5; D unclear. The germline V gene has CDR1 MDHEN and CDR2 SYDVKM. V lost 6 bases and J lost 1, with 10 bases in between. The CDR3 length is 14 residues. DNA for the CDR3: TGTGCCAGCAGAGGACGGTGGAGCAATCAGCCCCAGCATTTT. This codes for CASRGRWSNQPQHF.

The chain carries TRBV29-1 and TRBJ2-2; a possible D gene is TRBD1 (5 bases). V was pared by 6 bases and J by 7 bases, with 9 bases between. CDR1 and CDR2 from the germline V gene are SQVTM and ANQGSEA. The CDR3 is 11 residues long. CDR3 loop: CSVAGYGELFF. Written as DNA, the CDR3 is TGCAGCGTGGCAGGGTACGGGGAGCTGTTTTTT.

This CDR3 reads CASSSDTYGYTF. The CDR3 bases are TGTGCCAGCAGCTCGGACACCTATGGCTACACCTTC. The V and J genes are TRBV12-1 and TRBJ1-2; the table's D call of TRBD1 was not tested on the DNA. TRBV12-1 counts as a pseudogene. This CDR3 region has 12 residues.

This clone has just a few counts. This chain joins TRBV27 and TRBJ2-1, with D possibly matching TRBD1 (6 bases). The CDR3 length is 16 residues. Germline-derived CDR1 and CDR2 are MNHEY and SMNVEV (reference sequence). Trimming took 1 base from V and 5 from J, leaving 15 bases between them. CDR3 loop: CASSLWGPTPNNEQFF. The CDR3 DNA is TGTGCCAGCAGTTTATGGGGGCCCACTCCAAACAATGAGCAGTTCTTC.

J is TRBJ1-5 and V is TRBV6-5; no clear D gene. Trimming removed 6 bases at V and 6 bases at J, with 15 bases between. Germline CDR1 MNHEY, CDR2 SVGAGI. The CDR3 has 14 amino acids. The CDR3 sequence is CASRQGWGGQPQHF. For the CDR3, the DNA is TGTGCCAGCAGGCAAGGGTGGGGAGGTCAGCCCCAGCATTTT.

This chain links TRBV18 with TRBJ2-5; 7 bases fit TRBD1. Germline loops: CDR1 KGHSH, CDR2 LQKENI. V shed 2 bases and J 5 bases; nucleotides not matched to a gene: 8. The CDR3 runs to 15 residues. The CDR3: CASSPETGARETQYF. The CDR3 nucleotides are TGTGCCAGCTCACCAGAAACAGGGGCTCGGGAGACCCAGTACTTC.

The J gene is TRBJ2-6, the V gene TRBV5-4, with 10 positions matching TRBD1. With V trimmed by 2 bases and J by 2 bases, 1 base remained unmatched. The CDR3 extends over 16 amino acids. Germline CDR1 is SGHNT and CDR2 is YYREEE (reference sequence). Here the CDR3 DNA reads TGTGCCAGCAGCTTTGGACAGGGGGCTGGGGCCAACGTCCTGACTTTC. As protein: CASSFGQGAGANVLTF.

The J gene is TRBJ2-2, the V gene TRBV7-2; tentatively, D is TRBD2 (5 bases). V lost 5 bases to trimming and J lost 4 bases, with 11 bases between them. This CDR3 has 14 amino acids. The germline CDR1 and CDR2 sequences are SGHTA and FQGNSA. CDR3 loop: CASSPTSGTGELFF. The CDR3, as DNA: TGTGCCAGCAGCCCGACGAGCGGCACCGGGGAGCTGTTTTTT.

A single count supports this clone. The chain couples TRBV3-1 (or the pseudogene TRBV3-2) to TRBJ1-5, with D unclear. Trimming stripped 0 bases from V and 7 bases from J, with 10 bases between. This CDR3 is 14 amino acids long. Germline CDR1 and CDR2: LGHDT and YNNKEL (reference sequence). In DNA form, the CDR3 reads TGTGCCAGCAGCCAAGATAGTCGAGCACAGCCCCAGCATTTT. It yields the protein CASSQDSRAQPQHF.